These 31 T cell receptor beta chains were sequenced from one sample in a study of cytomegalovirus exposure and HLA in healthy donors. PCR employed 60 Vbeta and 13 Jbeta primers. Libraries were prepared by immunoSEQ multiplex PCR; TCRdb keeps only in-frame clonotypes and omits some of them. This sample has 110,000 to 150,000 clones, with around four fifths found just once. Input material: PBMCs. The receptors were sampled from a female donor in good health and CMV-seronegative.

The rearrangement joins TRBV5-1 to TRBJ2-2; TRBD1 matches 8 bases. From germline, CDR1 is SGHRS and CDR2 YFSETQ. The CDR3 is made up of 16 amino acids. The V gene end was trimmed by 4 bases and the J gene end by 4 bases; junction bases not matched to a gene: 9. CDR3 nucleotides: TGCGCCAGCAGCCTGCGTCAGGGGGCTCTCACCGGGGAGCTGTTTTTT. Translating gives CASSLRQGALTGELFF.

This clone was picked up a small number of times. This rearrangement joins TRBV2 to TRBJ1-2; TRBD1 matches 9 bases. Trimming at V came to 4 bases and at J to 4 bases, leaving 4 bases not matched to a gene. CDR3 length: 14 amino acids. Germline assignment: CDR1 SNHLY and CDR2 FYNNEI. CDR3 bases: TGTGCCAGCAGTGCAGACAGGGGGGTCTATGGCTACACCTTC. Amino acids: CASSADRGVYGYTF.

This clone occurred a few times. CDR3 bases: TGTGCCAGCAGCCACCTCTCAGGGGAGCAGTTCTTC. Translated, it gives CASSHLSGEQFF. The chain uses TRBV14 and TRBJ2-1; D is perhaps TRBD1 (5 bases). The CDR3 runs 12 residues. The V and J ends lost 3 bases and 10 bases respectively, with 10 bases between them. The germline gives CDR1 SGHDN, CDR2 FVKESK. The full variable domain, its missing parts supplied by reference TRBV14 and TRBJ2-1, is EAGVTQFPSHSVIEKGQTVTLRCDPISGHDNLYWYRRVMGKEIKFLLHFVKESKQDESGMPNNRFLAERTGGTYSTLKVQPAELEDSGVYFCASSHLSGEQFFGPGTRLTVL.

V gene TRBV5-1 combines with J gene TRBJ2-7; a possible D gene is TRBD1 (6 bases). The CDR3 has 15 amino acids. V lost 5 bases and J lost 4, with 19 bases in between. Per the germline V gene, CDR1 is SGHRS and CDR2 is YFSETQ. This CDR3 is CASREDSWTGYEQYF. The CDR3 DNA reads as TGCGCCAGCAGGGAGGACAGTTGGACGGGGTACGAGCAGTACTTC. Full variable domain (missing parts from reference TRBV5-1 and TRBJ2-7): KAGVTQTPRYLIKTRGQQVTLSCSPISGHRSVSWYQQTPGQGLQFLFEYFSETQRNKGNFPGRFSGRQFSNSRSEMNVSTLELGDSALYLCASREDSWTGYEQYFGPGTRLTVT.

The rearrangement joins TRBV6-1 to TRBJ1-5, with TRBD1 as a possible D gene (6 bases). CDR3 length equals 16 residues. V was shortened by 3 bases and J by 11 bases, with 23 bases between the two germline ends. Germline CDR1 is MNHNS and CDR2 is SASEGT. The DNA for the CDR3 is TGTGCCAGCAGTGACGGCCGAGTAGGGGGGAGGGGGGCCCAGCATTTT. Its translation is CASSDGRVGGRGAQHF.

The CDR3 loop reads CASSPRRVQEKLFF. As DNA, the CDR3 is TGTGCCAGCTCACCACGGAGGGTGCAGGAAAAACTGTTTTTT. The rearrangement joins TRBV18 to TRBJ1-4, with D uncertain. The germline gives CDR1 KGHSH, CDR2 LQKENI. The CDR3 is 14 residues long. The V gene lost 1 base and the J gene lost 8 bases, with 11 bases spanning the gap.

J is TRBJ2-3 and V is TRBV6-1; tentative D call: TRBD2 (5 bases). Germline V gene lookup returns CDR1 MNHNS and CDR2 SASEGT. V was pared by 2 bases and J by 4 bases, with 22 bases between. This CDR3 is 18 amino acids long. The CDR3 DNA is TGTGCCAGCAGTGAAACTCCCGGAGGCCCACGGGCAGCAGATACGCAGTATTTT. As protein: CASSETPGGPRAADTQYF.

Written as DNA, the CDR3 is TGTGCCAGCAGTTTCCCCCAGGGACTAAGGATGCACGAGCAGTACTTC. The encoded protein is CASSFPQGLRMHEQYF. The V call is TRBV28, the J call TRBJ2-7, with 7 nucleotides matching TRBD2. Per germline, CDR1 MDHEN and CDR2 SYDVKM. The CDR3 length is 16 residues. V shed 3 bases and J 5 bases; nucleotides not matched to a gene: 13.

The V gene is TRBV27, the J gene TRBJ1-5; 8 nucleotides match TRBD1. The CDR3 is 15 residues long. Germline V CDR1 and CDR2: MNHEY, SMNVEV (reference sequence). Germline trimming cut 3 bases from V and 7 bases from J; bases unmatched to any gene: 8. The CDR3 loop is CASSLAGRGPQPQHF. The CDR3 region has the DNA TGTGCCAGCAGTTTGGCTGGCAGGGGGCCCCAGCCCCAGCATTTT.

The V and J genes are TRBV29-1 and TRBJ2-5, with a weak D call TRBD1 (6 bases). The CDR3 contains 14 residues. Germline V lookup: CDR1 SQVTM, CDR2 ANQGSEA. The CDR3 loop is CSTSKGKGGETQYF. The CDR3 region has the DNA TGCAGTACATCGAAGGGGAAAGGGGGAGAGACCCAGTACTTC. The full variable domain, its missing parts supplied by reference TRBV29-1 and TRBJ2-5, is SAVISQKPSRDICQRGTSLTIQCQVDSQVTMMFWYRQQPGQSLTLIATANQGSEATYESGFVIDKFPISRPNLTFSTLTVSNMSPEDSSIYLCSTSKGKGGETQYFGPGTRLLVL.

The V gene is TRBV12-5, the J gene TRBJ2-5; the D gene is possibly TRBD2 (6 bases). The J call may be mistaken, given a closer DNA end match to TRBJ2-7. The V gene's germline CDR1 is LGHNT and CDR2 FRNRAP. This CDR3 is 13 amino acids long. In nucleotides, the CDR3 is TGTGCTAGTGGTTTGGTAGGAGGGCGCGAGCAGTACTTC. This sequence encodes CASGLVGGREQYF.

The CDR3 DNA is TGCGCCAGCAGCCAAGATCGGGGGGCCCGAAGGGAGCAGTACTTC. Translation: CASSQDRGARREQYF. The genes are TRBV4-1 and TRBJ2-7; D may be TRBD2 (7 bases). Germline V gene sequence: CDR1 MGHRA, CDR2 YSYEKL. Deletions cut 0 bases from V and 7 bases from J, with 16 bases between. CDR3 length equals 15 residues.

The chain couples TRBV11-2 to TRBJ2-5; D may be TRBD1 (7 bases). CDR1 and CDR2 (germline): SGHAT, FQNNGV. V lost 0 bases to trimming and J lost 1 base, with 12 bases between them. The CDR3 totals 16 residues. For the CDR3, the DNA is TGTGCCAGCAGCTTAGATTGGCAGGGGGGCCAAGAGACCCAGTACTTC. Its translation is CASSLDWQGGQETQYF. The complete variable domain, with remaining parts taken from reference TRBV11-2 and TRBJ2-5, reads EAGVAQSPRYKIIEKRQSVAFWCNPISGHATLYWYQQILGQGPKLLIQFQNNGVVDDSQLPKDRFSAERLKGVDSTLKIQPAKLEDSAVYLCASSLDWQGGQETQYFGPGTRLLVL.

Here the CDR3 DNA reads TGCGCCAGCAGCCAAGATCCCGGGACAGGGGTAGCCAAAAACATTCAGTACTTC. Protein product: CASSQDPGTGVAKNIQYF. The chain combines TRBV4-1 with TRBJ2-4; TRBD1 agrees at 10 bases. The CDR3 totals 18 residues. With 0 bases clipped from V and 0 bases from J, the junction kept 5 bases outside the gene matches. Per the germline V gene, CDR1 is MGHRA and CDR2 is YSYEKL.

The J gene is TRBJ2-7, the V gene TRBV30, with 9 bases matching TRBD1. The germline V gene has CDR1 GTSNPN and CDR2 SVGIG (reference sequence). The CDR3 consists of 15 residues. The ends lost 4 bases at V and 2 bases at J; junction bases unmatched: 9. The chain's CDR3 is CAWNLGGQGAYEQYF. The CDR3 coding sequence is TGTGCCTGGAACCTAGGGGGACAGGGAGCCTACGAGCAGTACTTC.

This chain links TRBV18 with TRBJ1-4, with D perhaps TRBD1 (5 bases). Trimming removed 3 bases from V and 5 bases from J, with 22 bases in between. This CDR3 is built from 18 residues. CDR1 and CDR2 from the germline V gene are KGHSH and LQKENI. The CDR3 DNA follows: TGTGCCAGCTCACCGTTAAGGGGCGCCGCTTCAGGCAATGAAAAACTGTTTTTT. The encoded protein is CASSPLRGAASGNEKLFF.

CDR3 protein: CASSSPTGHQPQHF. CDR3 coding DNA: TGTGCCAGCAGTTCCCCGACAGGCCATCAGCCCCAGCATTTT. The gene calls are TRBV28 and TRBJ1-5; TRBD1 is a possible D gene (6 bases). V was pared by 4 bases and J by 5 bases, with 12 bases between. CDR3 length: 14 residues. CDR1 MDHEN and CDR2 SYDVKM come from the germline V gene.

Comment on this clone: A junction end diverges from the germline sequence, so it may reflect a read error. This chain links TRBV7-9 with TRBJ2-1; TRBD2 matches 8 bases. Looked up from germline, CDR1 is SEHNR and CDR2 is FQNEAQ (reference sequence). This CDR3 has 12 residues. In DNA form, the CDR3 reads TGTTCCAGCAGCTTTGGGACTAGTGAGGACTTCTTC. It specifies CSSSFGTSEDFF.

The V gene is TRBV14, the J gene TRBJ1-1, with a tentative D call TRBD1 (5 bases). Germline values: CDR1 SGHDN, CDR2 FVKESK. The CDR3 spans 13 residues. Trimming removed 1 base at V and 7 bases at J, with 10 bases between. As DNA, the CDR3 is TGTGCCAGCAGCCAAGGGTGGGGGGTTGAAGCTTTCTTT. Residues: CASSQGWGVEAFF.

This clone was seen a single time. The rearrangement uses TRBV29-1 and TRBJ1-1; D might be TRBD1 (5 bases). Trimming took 6 bases from V and 5 from J, leaving 19 bases between them. This CDR3 comprises 14 residues. Germline V gives CDR1 SQVTM, CDR2 ANQGSEA. The CDR3: CSVKAGEGWTEAFF. As DNA, the CDR3 is TGCAGCGTAAAGGCGGGGGAGGGTTGGACTGAAGCTTTCTTT. The full variable domain, its missing parts supplied by reference TRBV29-1 and TRBJ1-1, is SAVISQKPSRDICQRGTSLTIQCQVDSQVTMMFWYRQQPGQSLTLIATANQGSEATYESGFVIDKFPISRPNLTFSTLTVSNMSPEDSSIYLCSVKAGEGWTEAFFGQGTRLTVV.

This chain uses TRBV29-1 with TRBJ1-2, with D perhaps TRBD1 (5 bases). Germline V gene sequence: CDR1 SQVTM, CDR2 ANQGSEA. Between the trimmed V and J ends, which lost 3 bases and 4 bases, there was a span of 9 bases. This CDR3 has 12 residues. CDR3 in DNA: TGCAGCGTTGACAGGGTGGGCTATGGCTACACCTTC. It yields the protein CSVDRVGYGYTF.

This chain connects TRBV19 to TRBJ2-1; the match to TRBD2 covers 14 bases. Unmatched junction bases numbered 5, after V lost 6 bases and J lost 1 base. Germline CDR1 is LNHDA and CDR2 is SQIVND (reference sequence). This CDR3 has 17 amino acids. CDR3 nucleotides: TGTGCCAGTAGCCTTGGGACTAGCGGGAGATCCTACAATGAGCAGTTCTTC. Translated, it gives CASSLGTSGRSYNEQFF.

This chain links TRBV5-8 with TRBJ2-7; 7 positions match TRBD1. The length of the CDR3 is 15 residues. J was trimmed by 2 bases and V by 4 bases; bases with no gene match: 9. Germline-derived CDR1 and CDR2 are SGHTS and YDEGEE. The CDR3 DNA follows: TGTGCCAGCAGCATAGGGGACAGAGCTGCCTACGAGCAGTACTTC. It yields the protein CASSIGDRAAYEQYF.

A few counts support this clone. The V and J genes are TRBV30 and TRBJ1-2; D perhaps matches TRBD1 (5 bases). The CDR3 loop spans 11 amino acids. The V gene's germline CDR1 is GTSNPN and CDR2 SVGIG (reference sequence). Trimming shortened V by 4 bases and J by 10 bases, and 13 bases separated the two germline ends. CDR3 sequence reads: CAWIVGTSYTF. The CDR3 DNA follows: TGTGCCTGGATAGTAGGGACTTCCTACACCTTC.

V usage is TRBV2 and J usage is TRBJ1-6; D gene unclear. The CDR3 extends over 14 amino acids. V was trimmed by 1 base and J by 6 bases, leaving 7 bases between them. Germline values: CDR1 SNHLY, CDR2 FYNNEI. The CDR3 sequence is CASSEVESNSPLHF. The CDR3 coding sequence is TGTGCCAGCAGTGAAGTAGAGAGTAATTCACCCCTCCACTTT.

The V and J genes are TRBV5-6 and TRBJ2-1, with 9 nucleotides matching TRBD2. With 0 bases clipped from V and 2 bases from J, the junction kept 9 bases outside the gene matches. This CDR3 region has 18 residues. Germline-derived CDR1 and CDR2 are SGHDT and YYEEEE. DNA for the CDR3: TGTGCCAGCAGCTTGGTTAGGGCGGGAGGGTCAGCCTACAATGAGCAGTTCTTC. It codes for CASSLVRAGGSAYNEQFF.

V gene TRBV28 combines with J gene TRBJ2-5; D is undetermined. The DNA end lines up better with TRBJ2-7; the J call may be wrong. Germline V gene sequence: CDR1 MDHEN, CDR2 SYDVKM. This CDR3 contains 13 residues. The CDR3 sequence: CASSLSLSYEQYF. CDR3 bases: TGTGCCAGCAGTTTGTCCCTATCCTACGAGCAGTACTTC.

This chain links TRBV19 with TRBJ2-7; D unclear. The CDR3 has 14 residues. Trimming left V 1 base short and J 2 bases short, with 9 bases between. Germline V gives CDR1 LNHDA, CDR2 SQIVND (reference sequence). The CDR3 coding sequence is TGTGCCAGTAGTATAGCGGGTCGGCCCTACGAGCAGTACTTC. This encodes CASSIAGRPYEQYF.

CDR3 sequence: CASSLGVGRGYEQYF. The CDR3 coding sequence is TGCGCCAGCAGCCTGGGGGTGGGGCGTGGGTACGAGCAGTACTTC. The rearrangement uses TRBV5-1 and TRBJ2-7, with D perhaps given as TRBD1 or TRBD2 (5 bases each). The germline V and J ends were trimmed by 4 bases and 4 bases, with 18 bases remaining between them. The germline V gene encodes CDR1 SGHRS and CDR2 YFSETQ. The CDR3 loop spans 15 amino acids. Looking up the rest from reference TRBV5-1 and TRBJ2-7 gives the full variable domain: KAGVTQTPRYLIKTRGQQVTLSCSPISGHRSVSWYQQTPGQGLQFLFEYFSETQRNKGNFPGRFSGRQFSNSRSEMNVSTLELGDSALYLCASSLGVGRGYEQYFGPGTRLTVT.

This chain uses TRBV5-4 with TRBJ2-2, with TRBD1 matching over 9 bases. CDR1 is SGHNT, CDR2 YYREEE, per germline (reference sequence). V lost 4 bases and J lost 3; bases outside the gene matches: 4. This CDR3 contains 15 residues. CDR3 residues: CASSAGTGYTGELFF. CDR3 nucleotide sequence: TGTGCCAGCAGCGCCGGGACAGGGTACACCGGGGAGCTGTTTTTT.

The chain uses TRBV4-1 and TRBJ1-2; D call uncertain. CDR3 length equals 16 residues. Trimming removed 0 bases from V and 6 bases from J, with 17 bases in between. Germline V gives CDR1 MGHRA, CDR2 YSYEKL. CDR3 sequence (DNA): TGCGCCAGCAGCCAAGAAGCTAGACTTGCGGGCGATGGCTACACCTTC. Its translation is CASSQEARLAGDGYTF.